Listed below are T cell receptor beta chains from one sample, sequenced in a study of T cells expressing NK-cell markers. TCRdb reanalyzed the 5' RACE reads and collapses them to one entry per CDR3 protein, without DNA. In total, the table holds under 600,000 distinct CDR3 sequences. The specimen was blood T cells: a sorted CD56 or NKG2C T cell subset, CD4+ or CD8+ T cells, or bulk PBMC T cells (not recorded which). The receptors shown here come from a woman aged 50 to 65 in good health. Both conserved end residues are part of each CDR3.

TRBJ1-1,TRBV12-3/TRBV12-4,CASSSYWGSEAFF
TRBJ1-2,TRBV25-1,CASSEEGLRYTF
TRBJ2-7,TRBV5-1,CASRPGLGLEFRYEQYF
TRBJ2-2,TRBV7-9,CASSPYSGGTNTGELFF
TRBJ1-1,TRBV11-2,CASSLLRGSRAFF
TRBJ2-2,TRBV15,CATSSVQGWELFF
TRBJ2-1,TRBV5-1,CASSWVAGDSHNEQFF
TRBJ1-2,TRBV7-8,CASSPDRGRQQGGYTF
TRBJ2-3,TRBV7-9,CASSLGRLRGSTDTQYF
TRBJ2-6,TRBV6-5,CASKTPSPVLTF